Given below is one T cell receptor beta chain in context. This sample was included in a study of T cell responses to AZD1222 COVID-19 vaccine. The CDR3 consists of 13 residues. V was shortened by 2 bases and J by 4 bases, with 9 bases between the two germline ends. The germline V gene encodes CDR1 MGHRA and CDR2 YSYEKL. The assay was immunoSEQ multiplex PCR, and TCRdb's table has in-frame clones only and misses some. The table records about 120,000 clones, approximately 94% of them present only once. The origin of this receptor is an adult who received the AZD1222 COVID-19 vaccine. The rearrangement joins TRBV4-1 to TRBJ2-7; D possibly corresponds to TRBD1 (6 bases). The sample in question was peripheral blood, obtained 28 days after the second AZD1222 dose. The CDR3 region is CASSQKQGYEQYF. DNA for the CDR3: TGCGCCAGCAGCCAAAAACAGGGATACGAGCAGTACTTC.